This is a list of T cell receptor beta chains from one sample in a study of T cell repertoires in cytomegalovirus infection. Antigens of these TCRs are unknown. One entry per CDR3 protein, called by TCRdb with MiXCR from the reads. The sample records approximately 49,000 distinct CDR3 sequences, about a fifth being singletons. The material was CD8+ T cells from cultured PBMCs, obtained from culture after CMV antigen stimulation. Source of these receptors: a human donor in good health (CMV status not recorded). Some clones in this sample may be carry-over from other donors' samples. Each CDR3 is given with its conserved first and last residue. A D gene is named only where the DNA matches it firmly. Clone sizes are given selectively: once, few, many, or a class where the clone is expanded.

v_gene	abundance	d_gene	j_gene	CDR3nt	CDR3aa
TRBV7-2	.	TRBD2	TRBJ2-7	TGTGCCAGCAGCTCCACTAGCGGGTATTTTTCCTACGAGCAGTACTTC	CASSSTSGYFSYEQYF
TRBV7-6	few	.	TRBJ1-4	TGTGCCAGCAGTCAAACGGGACCCAATGAAAAACTGTTTTTT	CASSQTGPNEKLFF
TRBV10-3	.	TRBD1	TRBJ2-2	TGTGCCATCGGAGAAGGGGGGACAGGGAACACCGGGGAGCTGTTTTTT	CAIGEGGTGNTGELFF
TRBV27	few	.	TRBJ1-1	TGTGCCAGCAGCTCCTCAGGAGGGTTCATGAACACTGAAGCTTTCTTT	CASSSSGGFMNTEAFF
TRBV7-9	.	TRBD1	TRBJ2-5	TGTGCCAGCAGCTCCTTGGACAGGGAAGAGACCCAGTACTTC	CASSSLDREETQYF
TRBV27	.	.	TRBJ2-7	TGTGCCAGCAGTTTACTCATAACAGGGAAAGGGGCCTACGAGCAGTACTTC	CASSLLITGKGAYEQYF
TRBV11-2	few	TRBD2	TRBJ2-1	TGTGCCAGCAGCCCCGGGACTAGCGCTGGGCATGAGCAGTTCTTC	CASSPGTSAGHEQFF
TRBV6-2/TRBV6-3	once	.	TRBJ2-7	TGTGCCAGCAGTCCAGATTCCGACGAGCAGTACTTC	CASSPDSDEQYF
TRBV2	.	.	TRBJ2-2	TGTGCCAGCACCGGGGGAAACACCGGGGAGCTGTTTTTT	CASTGGNTGELFF
TRBV27	medium-sized	TRBD1	TRBJ2-7	TGTGCCAGCAGCCGTAAGAGGGACAGGTCCTACGAGCAGTACTTC	CASSRKRDRSYEQYF
TRBV6-2/TRBV6-3	.	TRBD2	TRBJ2-7	TGTGCCAGCAGTTTCAGACACGCGGGAGAGAACTACGAGCAGTACTTC	CASSFRHAGENYEQYF
TRBV11-3	many	.	TRBJ2-7	TGTGCCAGCAGCTTACGGGGCTCCTACGAGCAGTACTTC	CASSLRGSYEQYF
TRBV7-3	.	.	TRBJ2-2	TGTGCCAGCAGCGAAAAGACTACCGGGGAGCTGTTTTTT	CASSEKTTGELFF
TRBV28	.	.	TRBJ2-2	TGTGCCAGCATCGCCCGAACGAACACCGGGGAGCTGTTTTTT	CASIARTNTGELFF
TRBV20-1	few	TRBD1	TRBJ1-2	TGCAGTGCTTACGATATAGACAGGGCCTATAACTATGGCTACACCTTC	CSAYDIDRAYNYGYTF
TRBV19	.	TRBD1	TRBJ2-7	TGTGCCAGTAGCTCCGGGACAGGAGCCTACGAGCAGTACTTC	CASSSGTGAYEQYF
TRBV6-1	few	TRBD1	TRBJ2-2	TGTGCCAGCAGCACACAGGGGGCGAGGACCGGGGAGCTGTTTTTT	CASSTQGARTGELFF